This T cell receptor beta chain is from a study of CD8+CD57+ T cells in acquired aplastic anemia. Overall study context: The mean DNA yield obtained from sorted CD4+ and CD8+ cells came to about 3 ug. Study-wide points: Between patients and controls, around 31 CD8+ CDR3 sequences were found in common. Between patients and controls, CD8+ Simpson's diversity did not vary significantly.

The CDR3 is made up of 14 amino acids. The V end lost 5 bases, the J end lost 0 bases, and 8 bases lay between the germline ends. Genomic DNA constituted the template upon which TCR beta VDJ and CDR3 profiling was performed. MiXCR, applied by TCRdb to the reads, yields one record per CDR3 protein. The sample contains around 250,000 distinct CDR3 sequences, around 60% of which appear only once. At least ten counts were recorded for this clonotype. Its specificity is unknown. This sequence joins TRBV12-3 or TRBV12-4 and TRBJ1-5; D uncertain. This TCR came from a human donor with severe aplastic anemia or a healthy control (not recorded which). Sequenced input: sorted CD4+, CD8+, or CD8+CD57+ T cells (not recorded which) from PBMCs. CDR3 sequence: CASSRRNSNQPQHF. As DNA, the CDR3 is TGTGCCAGCAGTCGCCGAAATAGCAATCAGCCCCAGCATTTT.